Following are 22 T cell receptor beta chains from one sample sequenced in a study of T cells in tumors after PD-1 blockade. TCRdb keeps only in-frame clones here, not all; method: immunoSEQ multiplex PCR. The sample has fewer than 40,000 clones; roughly 76% are singletons. The source was PBMCs, collected after anti-PD-1 treatment. These receptors all come from a human donor with basal cell carcinoma.

The chain is built from TRBV9 and TRBJ2-7, with TRBD2 matching over 7 bases. J was trimmed by 3 bases and V by 0 bases; bases with no gene match: 3. The CDR3 covers 14 residues. Germline CDR1 SGDLS, CDR2 YYNGEE. The CDR3, as DNA: TGTGCCAGCAGCGTAGATCCGGGAGGCTACGAGCAGTACTTC. Protein product: CASSVDPGGYEQYF.

This clone was counted only a few times. This chain joins TRBV7-9 and TRBJ1-2; 8 bases are shared with TRBD1. The germline V gene encodes CDR1 SEHNR and CDR2 FQNEAQ (reference sequence). The CDR3 has 15 amino acids. The junction had 9 bases not matched to a gene; V was cut back by 5 bases and J by 4 bases. The CDR3 DNA reads TGTGCCAGCAGCGCCCGGACAGGGTTCGGCTATGGCTACACCTTC. This codes for CASSARTGFGYGYTF.

This chain joins TRBV5-4 and TRBJ1-1, with D possibly TRBD1 on 5 matching bases. The length of the CDR3 is 15 residues. Germline assignment: CDR1 SGHNT and CDR2 YYREEE (reference sequence). Trimming removed 0 bases from V and 0 bases from J, with 9 bases in between. The CDR3 DNA is TGTGCCAGCAGCTTGGGACAGAAAATGAACACTGAAGCTTTCTTT. Residues: CASSLGQKMNTEAFF.

The chain is built from TRBV18 and TRBJ1-2, with D unclear. Germline V gene lookup returns CDR1 KGHSH and CDR2 LQKENI. This CDR3 is 15 amino acids long. Trimming took 2 bases from V and 3 from J, leaving 13 bases between them. CDR3 DNA: TGTGCCAGCTCACCATTTAACGGACCCGACTATGGCTACACCTTC. It translates to CASSPFNGPDYGYTF.

This chain links TRBV10-3 with TRBJ1-1; D unresolved. This CDR3 is built from 12 residues. Germline assignment: CDR1 ENHRY and CDR2 SYGVKD. V was shortened by 2 bases and J by 4 bases, with 5 bases between the two germline ends. The CDR3 region has the DNA TGTGCCATCAGTGAGGAGTTCACTGAAGCTTTCTTT. Protein: CAISEEFTEAFF.

The gene calls are TRBV6-5 and TRBJ2-2, with 7 bases lining up with TRBD2. Germline loops: CDR1 MNHEY, CDR2 SVGAGI. The CDR3 spans 14 residues. After removal of 6 bases from V and 6 bases from J, the junction contained 7 bases not matched to a gene. CDR3 sequence reads: CASSERDQAGELFF. CDR3 DNA: TGTGCCAGCAGCGAGCGGGACCAAGCCGGGGAGCTGTTTTTT.

The chain recombines TRBV7-2 with TRBJ2-5; D not resolved. V was clipped by 4 bases and J by 1 base, with 13 bases between them. Germline CDR1 is SGHTA and CDR2 is FQGNSA. The CDR3 totals 15 residues. The CDR3 is CASSSRTPGQETQYF. DNA for the CDR3: TGTGCCAGCAGCTCTAGGACCCCGGGCCAAGAGACCCAGTACTTC. Looking up the rest from reference TRBV7-2 and TRBJ2-5 gives the full variable domain: GAGVSQSPSNKVTEKGKDVELRCDPISGHTALYWYRQSLGQGLEFLIYFQGNSAPDKSGLPSDRFSAERTGGSVSTLTIQRTQQEDSAVYLCASSSRTPGQETQYFGPGTRLLVL.

The rearrangement joins TRBV19 to TRBJ2-2; 10 bases match TRBD2. Germline values: CDR1 LNHDA, CDR2 SQIVND (reference sequence). The CDR3 has 16 residues. Germline trimming cut 6 bases from V and 6 bases from J; bases unmatched to any gene: 10. CDR3 coding DNA: TGTGCCAGTAGCCCAACGGCTAGCGGGAGAGCCGGGGAGCTGTTTTTT. Translated, it gives CASSPTASGRAGELFF.

This clone was seen a few times. The chain carries TRBV6-5 and TRBJ1-2, with 7 bases that match TRBD1. The germline V gene encodes CDR1 MNHEY and CDR2 SVGAGI. CDR3 length equals 14 residues. With V trimmed by 5 bases and J by 3 bases, 6 bases remained unmatched. The CDR3 reads CASSPAGTDYGYTF. In DNA, the CDR3 is TGTGCCAGCAGTCCTGCCGGGACAGACTATGGCTACACCTTC.

This clone occurred a few times. The J gene is TRBJ1-2, the V gene TRBV14, with 9 bases lining up with TRBD1. J was trimmed by 8 bases and V by 4 bases; bases with no gene match: 8. The CDR3 has 14 residues. CDR1 is SGHDN and CDR2 is FVKESK in the germline V gene. CDR3 residues: CASSLQTGGGGYTF. CDR3 bases: TGTGCCAGCAGCCTCCAAACAGGGGGCGGCGGCTACACCTTC.

For the CDR3, the DNA is TGTGCCAGCAGCAACGGACAGGGGAGGAGAGCTTTCTTT. Its translation is CASSNGQGRRAFF. The chain recombines TRBV7-9 with TRBJ1-1; the match to TRBD1 covers 9 bases. Per the germline V gene, CDR1 is SEHNR and CDR2 is FQNEAQ (reference sequence). The CDR3 length is 13 residues. The V and J ends lost 5 bases and 10 bases, in that order; junction bases with no gene match: 8.

The chain couples TRBV2 to TRBJ1-1; D gene uncertain. The CDR3 runs to 13 residues. Trimming shortened V by 7 bases and J by 5 bases, and 14 bases separated the two germline ends. CDR1 is SNHLY and CDR2 is FYNNEI in the germline V gene. CDR3 sequence reads: CASTPPEGTEAFF. CDR3 DNA: TGTGCCAGCACTCCCCCGGAGGGAACTGAAGCTTTCTTT.

This clone was counted at least ten times. The V gene is TRBV9, the J gene TRBJ1-1, with 8 bases identical to TRBD1. This CDR3 spans 15 amino acids. V shed 4 bases and J 5 bases; nucleotides not matched to a gene: 10. Germline V gene lookup returns CDR1 SGDLS and CDR2 YYNGEE. Here the CDR3 DNA reads TGTGCCAGCAGCTATACTCCGACAGGGGTTACTGAAGCTTTCTTT. It encodes CASSYTPTGVTEAFF.

The rearrangement joins TRBV7-2 to TRBJ2-7, with D possibly being TRBD2 (6 bases). Trimming shortened V by 5 bases and J by 6 bases, and 23 bases separated the two germline ends. Germline V gene lookup returns CDR1 SGHTA and CDR2 FQGNSA. This CDR3 spans 16 amino acids. CDR3 in amino acids: CASSPLRLDRPSEQYF. CDR3 bases: TGTGCCAGCAGCCCCTTGCGACTAGATCGACCATCCGAGCAGTACTTC.

V usage is TRBV7-6 and J usage is TRBJ2-1; 8 bases line up with TRBD1. CDR1 and CDR2 (germline): SGHVS, FNYEAQ. The CDR3 totals 17 residues. V shed 5 bases, J shed 0 bases, and the junction held 9 bases outside the gene matches. The CDR3 here is CASSKETGVSSYNEQFF. Here the CDR3 DNA reads TGTGCCAGCAGCAAAGAGACAGGGGTTAGCTCCTACAATGAGCAGTTCTTC.

In this sample, this clone turned up once. The genes are TRBV2 and TRBJ1-5; a possible D gene is TRBD1 (5 bases). Looked up from germline, CDR1 is SNHLY and CDR2 is FYNNEI. The CDR3 is made up of 14 amino acids. V was trimmed by 6 bases and J by 7 bases, leaving 16 bases between them. The CDR3 region has the DNA TGTGCCAGCAGACCTGGGGGGGGTGCGCAGCCCCAGCATTTT. The encoded protein is CASRPGGGAQPQHF.

V is TRBV3-1 (or the pseudogene TRBV3-2) and J is TRBJ2-3; 8 bases match TRBD2. This CDR3 comprises 15 residues. Germline CDR1 and CDR2: LGHDT and YNNKEL (reference sequence). J gave up 6 bases and V 2 bases, and 7 bases lay outside the gene matches. The CDR3 sequence: CASSQRTGGPDTQYF. The CDR3 nucleotides are TGTGCCAGCAGCCAAAGAACGGGAGGGCCGGATACGCAGTATTTT.

The chain couples TRBV6-6 to TRBJ1-5, with D tentatively TRBD1 (5 bases). Trimming took off 7 bases at V and 1 base at J, with 11 bases between the two ends. CDR1 MNHNY and CDR2 SVGAGI come from the germline V gene (reference sequence). The length of the CDR3 is 14 residues. The CDR3 protein is CASNTGDSNQPQHF. In nucleotides, the CDR3 is TGTGCCAGCAATACAGGAGACAGCAATCAGCCCCAGCATTTT.

V usage is TRBV7-2 and J usage is TRBJ1-2; D remains ambiguous. The V gene's germline CDR1 is SGHTA and CDR2 FQGNSA. This CDR3 is 13 amino acids long. V dropped 5 bases and J dropped 8 bases, with 15 bases sitting between them. The CDR3 protein is CASSLTSGRGYTF. The DNA for the CDR3 is TGTGCCAGCAGCCTCACGAGTGGGCGAGGCTACACCTTC.

The V gene is TRBV7-6, the J gene TRBJ2-7; D unresolved. This CDR3 is 15 amino acids long. Trimming stripped 5 bases from V and 6 bases from J, with 20 bases between. Germline CDR1 reads SGHVS; CDR2 reads FNYEAQ. CDR3 DNA sequence: TGTGCCAGCAGCACGAGGACGTTTCCTACTGGCGAGCAGTACTTC. Translating gives CASSTRTFPTGEQYF.

In the case of this clone: An end of the junction does not agree with germline; a read error may underlie this. The rearrangement links TRBV6-5 to TRBJ2-3; 7 nucleotides match TRBD2. Germline V gene sequence: CDR1 MNHEY, CDR2 SVGAGI. CDR3 length: 16 amino acids. CDR3 residues: CASSYRALTSTDMQYF. The DNA for the CDR3 is TGTGCCAGCAGTTACCGGGCCCTGACTAGCACAGATATGCAGTATTTT.

The CDR3 loop is CASSQDGSSGGAVTKNIQYF. CDR3 nucleotides: TGCGCCAGCAGCCAAGACGGGAGTAGCGGGGGGGCCGTCACCAAAAACATTCAGTACTTC. This chain joins TRBV4-3 and TRBJ2-4; 11 nucleotides line up with TRBD2. Germline V gene sequence: CDR1 LGHNA, CDR2 YSLEER. The CDR3 covers 20 residues. J gave up 2 bases and V 0 bases, and 12 bases lay outside the gene matches.